A selection of T cell receptor beta chains follows, all from one sample in a study of T-cell memory formation after mild COVID-19. Each CDR3 protein is one row after TCRdb ran MiXCR on the 5' RACE reads. In the table there are approximately 190,000 distinct CDR3 sequences, about 17% of which are singletons. The specimen was PBMCs or a T cell subset sorted from them (not recorded which). All receptors derive from an adult woman who had mild COVID-19 (a few samples of this study predate the infection). Cell type and time point are not known. Both conserved end residues are trimmed from each CDR3. Each record gives: V gene, clone size, CDR3 protein. Not every row has a clone size; where given, it reads once, few, many or a size class.

V gene: TRBV5-6
clone size: few
CDR3 protein: ASSFRGPTGELF

V gene: TRBV2
clone size: NA
CDR3 protein: ASRSDPSGANVLT

V gene: TRBV5-1
clone size: NA
CDR3 protein: ASSLAHGLSSYEQY

V gene: TRBV12-3/TRBV12-4
clone size: few
CDR3 protein: ASSTGPGANVLT

V gene: TRBV7-9
clone size: few
CDR3 protein: ASSFQRNSQETQY

V gene: TRBV19
clone size: NA
CDR3 protein: ASSGGAGETQY

V gene: TRBV7-3
clone size: NA
CDR3 protein: ASSTSGTGASNSPLH

V gene: TRBV7-9
clone size: NA
CDR3 protein: ASKGEYNSPLH

V gene: TRBV15
clone size: few
CDR3 protein: ATSKAMTGVRNEQY

V gene: TRBV6-5
clone size: NA
CDR3 protein: ASRTSGSEQY

V gene: TRBV4-3
clone size: once
CDR3 protein: ASSHDTYNEQF

V gene: TRBV7-9
clone size: NA
CDR3 protein: ASSLGQMAAYNEQF

V gene: TRBV12-3/TRBV12-4
clone size: NA
CDR3 protein: ASSRTESGELF

V gene: TRBV29-1
clone size: few
CDR3 protein: SVRGDSYEQY

V gene: TRBV5-1
clone size: few
CDR3 protein: ASSFLGGSTDTQY

V gene: TRBV19
clone size: NA
CDR3 protein: ASNRGRDTEAF

V gene: TRBV23-1
clone size: NA
CDR3 protein: ASSHFEGNSNQPQH

V gene: TRBV20-1
clone size: NA
CDR3 protein: SARDRLVHGNEQF

V gene: TRBV5-1
clone size: NA
CDR3 protein: ASSSENYGYT

V gene: TRBV24-1
clone size: few
CDR3 protein: ATTGFLIYEQY

V gene: TRBV12-5
clone size: once
CDR3 protein: ASGLGGTQY

V gene: TRBV5-4
clone size: NA
CDR3 protein: ASSLFQGFQETQY

V gene: TRBV5-1
clone size: NA
CDR3 protein: ASSKDPTGELF

V gene: TRBV4-1
clone size: NA
CDR3 protein: ASSRAGTVGNYGYT

V gene: TRBV12-3/TRBV12-4
clone size: many
CDR3 protein: ASGLGDNSPLH

V gene: TRBV6-6
clone size: few
CDR3 protein: ASRRTASSYEQY

V gene: TRBV10-3
clone size: few
CDR3 protein: AISDDIAGGQETQY

V gene: TRBV11-2
clone size: NA
CDR3 protein: ASSIDRVY

V gene: TRBV12-3/TRBV12-4
clone size: many
CDR3 protein: ASSPQLGETQY

V gene: TRBV20-1
clone size: NA
CDR3 protein: SALAGGRDIQY

V gene: TRBV12-3/TRBV12-4
clone size: NA
CDR3 protein: ASTSGGFFTEAF

V gene: TRBV7-2
clone size: few
CDR3 protein: ASSLELGRIYNEQF

V gene: TRBV20-1
clone size: once
CDR3 protein: SARWGYYGYT

V gene: TRBV6-2/TRBV6-3
clone size: once
CDR3 protein: ASSTQYSGGYT

V gene: TRBV10-3
clone size: NA
CDR3 protein: AISEGGPANTGELF

V gene: TRBV12-3/TRBV12-4
clone size: few
CDR3 protein: ASRPPGTRYEKLF

V gene: TRBV7-9
clone size: NA
CDR3 protein: ASSLALTEYGYT

V gene: TRBV5-1
clone size: NA
CDR3 protein: ASSSPYSDGLAGGPEQETQY

V gene: TRBV5-1
clone size: few
CDR3 protein: ASSLGGGGPFDEQF

V gene: TRBV6-5
clone size: NA
CDR3 protein: ASSYSYAVLQETQY

V gene: TRBV11-3
clone size: NA
CDR3 protein: ASSPGQGASYEQY

V gene: TRBV20-1
clone size: few
CDR3 protein: SAPDRGSEAF

V gene: TRBV6-5
clone size: many
CDR3 protein: ASSLGRTEAF

V gene: TRBV5-5
clone size: NA
CDR3 protein: ASSQLDGNEKLF

V gene: TRBV7-7
clone size: few
CDR3 protein: ASSLRGGGEQF

V gene: TRBV19
clone size: NA
CDR3 protein: ARLVPLPAEGADSPLH

V gene: TRBV20-1
clone size: few
CDR3 protein: SAPGQRNQPQH

V gene: TRBV27
clone size: NA
CDR3 protein: ASSFRNTPAKNIQY